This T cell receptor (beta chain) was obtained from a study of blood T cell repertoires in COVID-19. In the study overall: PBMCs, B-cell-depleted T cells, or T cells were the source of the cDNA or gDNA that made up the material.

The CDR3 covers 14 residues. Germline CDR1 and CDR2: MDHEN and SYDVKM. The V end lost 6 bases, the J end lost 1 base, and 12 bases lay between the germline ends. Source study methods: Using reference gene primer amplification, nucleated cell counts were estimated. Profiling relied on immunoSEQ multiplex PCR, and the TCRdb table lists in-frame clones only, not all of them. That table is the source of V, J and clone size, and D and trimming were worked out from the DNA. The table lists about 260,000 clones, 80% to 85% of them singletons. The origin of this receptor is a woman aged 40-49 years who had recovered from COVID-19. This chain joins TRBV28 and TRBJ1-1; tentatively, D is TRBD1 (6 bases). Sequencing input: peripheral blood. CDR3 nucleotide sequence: TGTGCCAGCAGAACCAAGGACAGGAACACTGAAGCTTTCTTT. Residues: CASRTKDRNTEAFF.